Listed below are T cell receptor beta chains from one sample, sequenced in a study of beta chain features in type 1 diabetes. Produced via immunoSEQ multiplex PCR; TCRdb's table is partial and in-frame only. The sample contains 640,000 or so clones, roughly 13% of which appear only once. Sequenced: naive CD4+ T cells from blood. Receptor source: a man aged 18 to 29 with type 1 diabetes. Both conserved end residues are part of each CDR3. D genes are given only for firm matches. Expanded clones get a size class; other rows say once, few or many, or leave the size out.

j_gene	d_gene	abundance	v_gene	CDR3aa	CDR3nt
TRBJ2-5	.	.	TRBV21-1	CASSKALGRGGGQETQYF	TGTGCCAGCAGCAAAGCGCTGGGGAGGGGTGGAGGACAAGAGACCCAGTACTTC
TRBJ2-1	.	.	TRBV19	CASSTGRGENEQFF	TGTGCCAGTAGCACCGGCCGTGGGGAAAATGAGCAGTTCTTC
TRBJ2-1	TRBD2	few	TRBV29-1	CSVGRESSYNEQFF	TGCAGCGTTGGGCGGGAGAGCTCCTACAATGAGCAGTTCTTC
TRBJ1-1	.	.	TRBV18	CASSRETEAFF	TGTGCCAGCTCACGAGAAACTGAAGCTTTCTTT
TRBJ2-7	.	few	TRBV21-1	CASDRAPYEQYF	TGTGCCAGCGACAGGGCACCCTACGAGCAGTACTTC
TRBJ1-6	.	few	TRBV5-5	CASSLYVTGFSPLHF	TGTGCCAGCAGCTTATACGTTACAGGGTTTTCACCCCTCCACTTT
TRBJ1-5	.	.	TRBV30	CAWSVPKDQPQHF	TGTGCCTGGAGTGTACCCAAGGATCAGCCCCAGCATTTT
TRBJ2-1	.	.	TRBV5-6	CASSATSNEQFF	TGTGCCAGCAGCGCTACTAGCAATGAGCAGTTCTTC
TRBJ2-3	.	few	TRBV7-8	CASSHRDTQYF	TGTGCCAGCAGCCACCGGGATACGCAGTATTTT
TRBJ2-7	.	.	TRBV6-1	CASSERTALYEQYF	TGTGCCAGCAGTGAGCGGACAGCTCTCTACGAGCAGTACTTC
TRBJ2-7	TRBD1	few	TRBV6-6	CASSRDSNYEQYF	TGTGCCAGCAGCCGGGACAGCAACTACGAGCAGTACTTC
TRBJ1-1	.	.	TRBV7-9	CASSSNTEAFF	TGTGCCAGCAGCTCCAATACTGAAGCTTTCTTT
TRBJ2-2	.	few	TRBV5-1	CASSFYVNGGELFF	TGCGCCAGCAGTTTTTACGTAAACGGCGGGGAGCTGTTTTTT
TRBJ2-1	.	few	TRBV5-1	CASSLSSYNEQFF	TGCGCCAGCAGCCTCAGCTCCTACAATGAGCAGTTCTTC
TRBJ1-5	TRBD1	few	TRBV5-4	CASSLPTGSHQPQHF	TGTGCCAGCAGCTTGCCGACAGGGAGTCATCAGCCCCAGCATTTT
TRBJ1-5	.	.	TRBV6-5	CASSYRGDYQPQHF	TGTGCCAGCAGTTACCGGGGGGATTATCAGCCCCAGCATTTT
TRBJ1-5	.	.	TRBV5-1	CASSLAAGAEQPQHF	TGCGCCAGCAGCTTGGCCGCAGGGGCCGAGCAGCCCCAGCATTTT
TRBJ1-2	.	few	TRBV30	CAWSAPNPSDEGYTF	TGTGCCTGGAGTGCGCCAAACCCGAGCGATGAGGGCTACACCTTC
TRBJ2-4	TRBD2	few	TRBV7-9	CASSVAGGIAKNIQYF	TGTGCCAGCAGCGTTGCGGGGGGCATCGCCAAAAACATTCAGTACTTC
TRBJ2-7	TRBD1	few	TRBV29-1	CSAKLGTGADEQYF	TGCAGCGCTAAGTTGGGGACAGGGGCCGACGAGCAGTACTTC
TRBJ2-2	TRBD1	.	TRBV11-2	CASSTGTGAVPYTGELFF	TGTGCCAGCAGCACTGGGACAGGGGCCGTCCCCTACACCGGGGAGCTGTTTTTT
TRBJ2-7	TRBD1	few	TRBV27	CASSLSGTGGQQYF	TGTGCCAGCAGTTTATCCGGGACAGGGGGCCAGCAGTACTTC
TRBJ2-2	.	.	TRBV25-1	CASIGGNTGELFF	TGTGCCAGCATAGGAGGGAACACCGGGGAGCTGTTTTTT
TRBJ2-1	.	few	TRBV4-2	CASSHTLGENEQFF	TGTGCCAGCAGCCACACCCTCGGAGAGAATGAGCAGTTCTTC
TRBJ2-5	.	few	TRBV10-3	CAISDYGRAQETQYF	TGTGCCATCAGTGATTATGGACGGGCTCAAGAGACCCAGTACTTC
TRBJ1-1	.	.	TRBV27	CASGNRGVNTEAFF	TGTGCCAGCGGGAATCGGGGGGTGAACACTGAAGCTTTCTTT
TRBJ1-5	.	few	TRBV6-5	CASSYSRGGGNQPQHF	TGTGCCAGCAGTTACTCGAGAGGAGGTGGCAATCAGCCCCAGCATTTT
TRBJ1-4	.	.	TRBV18	CASSNSATNEKLFF	TGTGCCAGCTCAAACAGCGCAACTAATGAAAAACTGTTTTTT